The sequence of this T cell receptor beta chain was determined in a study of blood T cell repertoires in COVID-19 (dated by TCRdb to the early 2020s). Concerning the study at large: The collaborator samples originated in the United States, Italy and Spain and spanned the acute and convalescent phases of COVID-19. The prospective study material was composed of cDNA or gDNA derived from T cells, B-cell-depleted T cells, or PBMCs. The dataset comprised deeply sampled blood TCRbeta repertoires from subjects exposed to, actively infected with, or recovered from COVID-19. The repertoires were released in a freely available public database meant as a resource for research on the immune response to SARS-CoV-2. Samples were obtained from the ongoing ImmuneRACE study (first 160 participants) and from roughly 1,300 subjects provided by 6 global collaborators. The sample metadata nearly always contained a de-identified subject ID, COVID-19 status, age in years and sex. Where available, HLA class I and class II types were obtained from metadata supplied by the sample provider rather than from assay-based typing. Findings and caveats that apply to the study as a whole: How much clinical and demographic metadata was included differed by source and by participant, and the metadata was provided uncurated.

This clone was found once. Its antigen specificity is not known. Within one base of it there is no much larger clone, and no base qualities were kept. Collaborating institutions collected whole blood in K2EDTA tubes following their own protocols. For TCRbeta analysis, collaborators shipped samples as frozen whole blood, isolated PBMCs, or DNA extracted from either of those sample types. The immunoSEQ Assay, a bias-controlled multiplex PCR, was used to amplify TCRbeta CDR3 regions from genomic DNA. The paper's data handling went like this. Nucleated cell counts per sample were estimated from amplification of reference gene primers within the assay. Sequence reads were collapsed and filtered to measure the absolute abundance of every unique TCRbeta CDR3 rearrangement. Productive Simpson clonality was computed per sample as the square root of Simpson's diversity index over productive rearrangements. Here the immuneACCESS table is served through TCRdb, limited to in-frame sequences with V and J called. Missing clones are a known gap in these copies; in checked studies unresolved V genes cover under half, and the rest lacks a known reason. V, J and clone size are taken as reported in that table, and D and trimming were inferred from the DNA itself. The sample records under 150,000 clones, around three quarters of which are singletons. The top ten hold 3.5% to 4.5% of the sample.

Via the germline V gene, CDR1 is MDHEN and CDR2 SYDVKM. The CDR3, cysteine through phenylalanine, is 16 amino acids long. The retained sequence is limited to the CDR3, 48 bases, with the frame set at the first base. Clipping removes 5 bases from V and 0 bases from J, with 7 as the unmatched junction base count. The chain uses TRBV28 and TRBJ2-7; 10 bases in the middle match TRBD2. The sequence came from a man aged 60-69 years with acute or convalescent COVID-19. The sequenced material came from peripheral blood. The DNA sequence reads TGTGCCAGCAGTACCCCTCGGACTAGCGGCTCCTACGAGCAGTACTTC. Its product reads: CASSTPRTSGSYEQYF.